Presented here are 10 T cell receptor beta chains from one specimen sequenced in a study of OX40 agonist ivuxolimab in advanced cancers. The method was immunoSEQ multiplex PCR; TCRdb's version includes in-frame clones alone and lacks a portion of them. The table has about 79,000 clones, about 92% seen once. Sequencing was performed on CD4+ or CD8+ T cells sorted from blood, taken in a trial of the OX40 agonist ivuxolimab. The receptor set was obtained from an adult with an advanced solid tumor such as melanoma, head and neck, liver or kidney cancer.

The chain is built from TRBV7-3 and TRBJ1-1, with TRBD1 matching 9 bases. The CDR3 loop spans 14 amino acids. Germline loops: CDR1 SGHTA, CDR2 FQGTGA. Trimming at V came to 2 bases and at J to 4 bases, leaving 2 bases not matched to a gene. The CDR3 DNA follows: TGTGCCAGCAGCTTAGACAGGGGGGGCACTGAAGCTTTCTTT. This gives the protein CASSLDRGGTEAFF.

The CDR3 region has the DNA TGTGCCAGTAGTATGGGGGGGTCTGGGGCCAACGTCCTGACTTTC. Residues: CASSMGGSGANVLTF. V is TRBV19 and J is TRBJ2-6; 7 bases fit TRBD2. The germline CDR1 and CDR2 sequences are LNHDA and SQIVND (reference sequence). With V trimmed by 3 bases and J by 1 base, 0 bases remained unmatched. This CDR3 region has 15 residues.

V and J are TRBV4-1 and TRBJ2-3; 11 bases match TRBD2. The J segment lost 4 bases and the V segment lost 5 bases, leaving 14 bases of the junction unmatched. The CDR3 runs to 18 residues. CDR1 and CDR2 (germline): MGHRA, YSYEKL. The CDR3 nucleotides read TGCGCCAGCAGCGAAACTAGCGGGGGTACAGGTTCGGCAGATACGCAGTATTTT. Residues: CASSETSGGTGSADTQYF.

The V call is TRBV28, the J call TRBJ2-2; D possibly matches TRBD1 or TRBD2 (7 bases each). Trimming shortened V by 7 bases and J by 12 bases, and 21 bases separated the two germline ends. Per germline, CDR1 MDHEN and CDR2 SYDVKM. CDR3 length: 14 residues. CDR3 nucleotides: TGTGCCAGCAACCAGGGGGGGGAACACCGCCAGCTGTTTTTT. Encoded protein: CASNQGGEHRQLFF. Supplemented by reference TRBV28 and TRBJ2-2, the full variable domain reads DVKVTQSSRYLVKRTGEKVFLECVQDMDHENMFWYRQDPGLGLRLIYFSYDVKMKEKGDIPEGYSVSREKKERFSLILESASTNQTSMYLCASNQGGEHRQLFFGEGSRLTVL.

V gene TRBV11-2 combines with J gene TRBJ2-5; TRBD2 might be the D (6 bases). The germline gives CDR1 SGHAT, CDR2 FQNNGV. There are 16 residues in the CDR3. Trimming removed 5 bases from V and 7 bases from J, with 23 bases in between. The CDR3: CASSPGWDSRVGTQYF. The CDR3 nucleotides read TGTGCCAGCAGCCCAGGTTGGGACTCCCGGGTAGGGACCCAGTACTTC.

The CDR3 loop reads CASSWTGADRESEQYV. CDR3 in DNA: TGTGCCAGCAGCTGGACCGGGGCCGACAGGGAATCCGAGCAGTACGTC. The J gene is TRBJ2-7, the V gene TRBV5-6, with 7 positions matching TRBD1. V shed 3 bases, J shed 6 bases, and the junction held 15 bases outside the gene matches. The germline V gene encodes CDR1 SGHDT and CDR2 YYEEEE. The CDR3 runs to 16 residues.

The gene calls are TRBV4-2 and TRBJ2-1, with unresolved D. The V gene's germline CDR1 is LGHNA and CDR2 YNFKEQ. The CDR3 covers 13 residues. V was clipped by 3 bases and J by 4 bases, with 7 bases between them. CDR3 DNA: TGTGCCAGCAGCCAGGGGTGGTACAATGAGCAGTTCTTC. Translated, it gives CASSQGWYNEQFF.

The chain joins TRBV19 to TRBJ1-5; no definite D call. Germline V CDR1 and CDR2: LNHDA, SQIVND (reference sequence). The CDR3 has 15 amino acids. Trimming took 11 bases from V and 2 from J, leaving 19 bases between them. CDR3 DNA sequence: TGTGCCTCTTGGGCCCGGGGAGTTGGCAATCAGCCCCAGCATTTT. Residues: CASWARGVGNQPQHF.

CDR3 region: CASSGRDPRSFYEQYF. Written as DNA, the CDR3 is TGTGCCAGCTCAGGCCGGGACCCCCGGAGTTTCTACGAGCAGTACTTC. The chain recombines TRBV18 with TRBJ2-7, with D perhaps given as TRBD1 or TRBD2 (5 bases each). Germline V gene data show CDR1 as KGHSH and CDR2 as LQKENI. Trimming took off 5 bases at V and 3 bases at J, with 20 bases between the two ends. The CDR3 covers 16 residues.

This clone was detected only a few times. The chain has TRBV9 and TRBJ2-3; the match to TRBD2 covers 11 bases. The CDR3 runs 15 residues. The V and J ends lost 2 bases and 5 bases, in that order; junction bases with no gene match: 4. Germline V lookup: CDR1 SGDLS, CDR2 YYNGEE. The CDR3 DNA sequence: TGTGCCAGCAGCGTCCTAGCGGGGGGTCTAGATACGCAGTATTTT. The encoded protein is CASSVLAGGLDTQYF.